The 10 T cell receptor beta chains given below trace back to one sample, sequenced in a study of spatial heterogeneity in lung cancer. Whole-study results and caveats: It was found that expanded intratumoral alpha and beta TCR counts tracked tumor mutation counts.

Time point given: sample taken at primary tumor resection. Antigens for these TCRs are unknown. TCRdb analysed the 5' RACE reads with MiXCR anew, one entry per CDR3 protein. The table has 2,500 to 3,500 distinct CDR3 sequences, approximately 17% seen once. Here the sequenced sample was lung tumor tissue, taken at surgery. Every receptor here comes from a male donor with early-stage non-small cell lung cancer.

In its sample, this clonotype was seen many times. Because this beta chain is a stray read in a library intended to capture alpha chains, its abundance should not be given much weight. The chain recombines TRBV7-3 with TRBJ2-7, with 7 bases that match TRBD1. V gave up 5 bases and J gave up 2 bases; unmatched junction bases: 6. Per the germline V gene, CDR1 is SGHTA and CDR2 is FQGTGA. This CDR3 spans 14 amino acids. CDR3 protein: CASSRTGTAYEQYF. The CDR3 DNA is TGTGCCAGCAGCCGCACGGGGACAGCCTACGAGCAGTACTTC.

By share, this clonotype ranks as medium-sized. Since the library was made to target alpha chains, this beta chain is a stray read and its abundance is not meaningful. This rearrangement joins TRBV7-9 to TRBJ1-1; no firm D call. Germline assignment: CDR1 SEHNR and CDR2 FQNEAQ (reference sequence). The V gene lost 2 bases and the J gene lost 1 base, with 5 bases spanning the gap. The CDR3 consists of 13 residues. The CDR3 DNA reads TGTGCCAGCAGCTTATTGCAGAACACTGAAGCTTTCTTT. Translated, it gives CASSLLQNTEAFF.

In this sample, this clonotype is medium-sized (0.01 to 0.1%). A library made for alpha chains picked up this beta chain off target, so its size means little. The chain carries TRBV30 and TRBJ2-7; TRBD2 is a possible D gene (8 bases). This CDR3 is built from 14 residues. With 1 base removed from V and 4 bases from J, the gap between germline ends came to 14 bases. Per the germline V gene, CDR1 is GTSNPN and CDR2 is SVGIG (reference sequence). The CDR3: CAWSGQGLEYEQYF. DNA for the CDR3: TGTGCCTGGAGTGGACAGGGACTAGAATACGAGCAGTACTTC.

This clonotype was picked up a small number of times. This beta chain is an off-target read within a library intended for alpha chains, so its frequency means little. The chain uses TRBV29-1 and TRBJ2-2; the match to TRBD2 covers 12 bases. The CDR3 is made up of 19 amino acids. Germline V CDR1 and CDR2: SQVTM, ANQGSEA. V lost 6 bases, J lost 2 bases, and 16 bases stayed unmatched. The CDR3 DNA follows: TGCAGCGTACCCGTGACTAGCGGGGGACGGCCGACCAACACCGGGGAGCTGTTTTTT. Its translation: CSVPVTSGGRPTNTGELFF.

Note on this clonotype: A library made for alpha chains picked up this beta chain off target, so its size means little. V is TRBV27 and J is TRBJ1-5; D uncertain. The germline CDR1 and CDR2 sequences are MNHEY and SMNVEV (reference sequence). The length of the CDR3 is 14 residues. V was shortened by 2 bases and J by 7 bases, with 12 bases between the two germline ends. CDR3 in amino acids: CASSLIRIGQPQHF. Here the CDR3 DNA reads TGTGCCAGCAGTTTAATTAGGATTGGGCAGCCCCAGCATTTT.

Judged by abundance, this clonotype is medium-sized (0.01 to 0.1%). Within a library made for alpha chains, this beta chain is off target, and its count is uninformative. The genes are TRBV6-5 and TRBJ2-1, with D possibly being TRBD1 (5 bases). There are 13 residues in the CDR3. Trimming removed 6 bases from V and 3 bases from J, with 9 bases in between. CDR1 MNHEY and CDR2 SVGAGI come from the germline V gene. The CDR3 sequence is CASSQGSYNEQFF. The CDR3 region has the DNA TGTGCCAGCAGCCAGGGCAGCTACAATGAGCAGTTCTTC.

On this clonotype itself: This beta chain is an off-target read within a library intended for alpha chains, so its frequency means little. This sequence joins TRBV20-1 and TRBJ2-3; D remains ambiguous. Germline V CDR1 and CDR2: DFQATT, SNEGSKA (reference sequence). The CDR3 is made up of 14 amino acids. V was clipped by 3 bases and J by 0 bases, with 10 bases between them. The CDR3 loop reads CSASYLSSTDTQYF. CDR3 in DNA: TGCAGTGCTAGCTACCTATCTAGCACAGATACGCAGTATTTT.

This clonotype was observed a handful of times. This beta chain was picked up by a library intended for alpha chains and is off target, so its count carries little meaning. V gene TRBV7-8 combines with J gene TRBJ2-3; TRBD2 is a possible D gene (6 bases). CDR3 size: 15 residues. Per the germline V gene, CDR1 is SGHVS and CDR2 is FQNEAQ. Deletions cut 3 bases from V and 4 bases from J, with 14 bases between. The CDR3, as DNA: TGTGCCAGCAGCTTGTTGCCTAGCGAGCCAGATACGCAGTATTTT. Translated: CASSLLPSEPDTQYF.

With regard to this clonotype: A library made for alpha chains picked up this beta chain off target, so its size means little. This rearrangement joins TRBV12-3 or TRBV12-4 to TRBJ2-1, with D possibly being TRBD2 (7 bases). V lost 3 bases and J lost 4, with 10 bases in between. This CDR3 spans 14 amino acids. The CDR3 sequence: CASSFGGPYNEQFF. The CDR3 DNA is TGTGCCAGCAGTTTCGGGGGGCCGTACAATGAGCAGTTCTTC.

This clonotype was seen repeatedly, ten times or more. This beta chain was picked up by a library intended for alpha chains and is off target, so its count carries little meaning. This chain uses TRBV19 with TRBJ2-7; D gene unclear. The germline CDR1 and CDR2 sequences are LNHDA and SQIVND (reference sequence). Trimming took off 5 bases at V and 5 bases at J, with 13 bases between the two ends. The CDR3 runs 13 residues. The CDR3 loop is CASSDTADHEQYF. Written as DNA, the CDR3 is TGTGCCAGTAGTGACACGGCAGACCACGAGCAGTACTTC.